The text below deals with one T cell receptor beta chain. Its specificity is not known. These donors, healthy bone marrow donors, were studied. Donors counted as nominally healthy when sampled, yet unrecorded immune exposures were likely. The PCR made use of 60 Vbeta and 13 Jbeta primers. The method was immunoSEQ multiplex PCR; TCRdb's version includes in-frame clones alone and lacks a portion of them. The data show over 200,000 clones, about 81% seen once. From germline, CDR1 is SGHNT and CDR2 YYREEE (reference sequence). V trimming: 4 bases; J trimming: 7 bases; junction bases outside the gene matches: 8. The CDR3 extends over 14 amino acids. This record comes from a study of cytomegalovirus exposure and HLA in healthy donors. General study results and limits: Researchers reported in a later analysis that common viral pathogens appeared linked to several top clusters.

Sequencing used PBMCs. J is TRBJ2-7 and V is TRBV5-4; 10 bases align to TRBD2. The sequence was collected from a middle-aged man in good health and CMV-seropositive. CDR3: CASSASGRLGEQYF. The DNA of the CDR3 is TGTGCCAGCAGCGCTAGCGGGAGACTGGGTGAGCAGTACTTC.